There are many counts of the clone carrying this T cell receptor beta chain. The antigen is unknown. TCRdb reprocessed the 5' RACE reads with MiXCR, giving one entry per CDR3 protein. The sample includes 700,000 or so distinct CDR3 sequences, about 9.4% of them seen just once. The sample originates from a study of identical twins. General study findings and limits: Clonotypes of the beta chain that were abundant in cord blood carried fewer insertions (memory repertoires showed none). Without tracking the same donors, conclusions rested on cross-sectional statistical analysis.

The germline V gene has CDR1 SEHNR and CDR2 FQNEAQ (reference sequence). The ends lost 3 bases at V and 8 bases at J; junction bases unmatched: 5. The CDR3 is 14 amino acids. A further study also used this sample, focusing on yellow fever vaccine responses in identical twins.

The chain recombines TRBV7-9 with TRBJ2-4; 9 nucleotides line up with TRBD2. This TCR derives from a woman aged 18 to 35 in good health. Sequencing used PBMCs. Here the CDR3 reads CASSLAGGTDIQYF. CDR3 bases: TGTGCCAGCAGCTTGGCGGGGGGGACGGACATTCAGTACTTC.